The clone carrying this TCR beta chain has at least ten counts. Its specificity is not known. The data were taken from a study of regulatory T cells in long-lasting Graves disease. General study findings and limits: Persistent disease was associated with favored TRBV28 usage and with favored use of TRBJ1-2 and TRBJ2-5. The analysis examined peripheral blood only and excluded thyroid tissue.

Time point meaning: newly diagnosed GD, antithyroid drugs for less than 3 months. Scientists built the TCR library using RNA that was extracted from PBMCs. This CDR3 is built from 15 residues. V was pared by 8 bases and J by 1 base, with 12 bases between. CDR1 is MNHEY, CDR2 SMNVEV, per germline (reference sequence). TCR beta libraries were built with iRepertoire HTBI primers and Arm-PCR of CDR3 regions. TCRdb fed the multiplex PCR reads into MiXCR, producing one record per CDR3 protein. Here the sample spans around 470,000 distinct CDR3 sequences, around 13% being singletons. Another study also made use of these data, one on T cells in Graves' hyperthyroidism and ophthalmopathy.

The source material was peripheral blood mononuclear cells (PBMCs), sampled at new diagnosis, from a patient treated with antithyroid drugs. The receptor's source is a woman aged 45-59 years with Graves disease. The chain links TRBV27 to TRBJ1-6; D not certain. CDR3 nucleotides: TGTGCCAGCGGAAACCCGGGTTCCTATAATTCACCCCTCCACTTT. Translating it yields CASGNPGSYNSPLHF.